This T cell receptor beta chain was profiled in a study of T cell changes during pregnancy in multiple sclerosis. In its sample, this clone was seen once. Using immunoSEQ multiplex PCR, the repertoire was profiled, and TCRdb retains in-frame clones only, with some absent. The data contain about 52,000 clones, about 92% of them singletons. Germline CDR1 SEHNR, CDR2 FQNEAQ (reference sequence). Between the trimmed V and J ends, which lost 3 bases and 7 bases, there was a span of 10 bases. This CDR3 contains 14 residues. The sequence was collected from a female donor in good health, enrolled as a control in a pregnancy study. Sequenced material: CD4+ T cells from peripheral blood mononuclear cells, taken after pregnancy. The chain links TRBV7-9 to TRBJ1-6, with D possibly matching TRBD1 (6 bases). The CDR3 sequence: CASSFHRANSPLHF. In DNA form, the CDR3 reads TGTGCCAGCAGCTTCCACAGGGCGAATTCACCCCTCCACTTT.